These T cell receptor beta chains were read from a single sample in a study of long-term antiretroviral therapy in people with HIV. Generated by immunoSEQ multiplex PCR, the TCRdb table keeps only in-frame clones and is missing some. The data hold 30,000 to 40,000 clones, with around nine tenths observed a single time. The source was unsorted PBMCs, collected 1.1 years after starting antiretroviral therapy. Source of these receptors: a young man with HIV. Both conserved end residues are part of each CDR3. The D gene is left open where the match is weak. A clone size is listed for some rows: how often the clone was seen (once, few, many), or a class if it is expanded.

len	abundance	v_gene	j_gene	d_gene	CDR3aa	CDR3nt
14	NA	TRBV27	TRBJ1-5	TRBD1	CASSIQGENQPQHF	TGTGCCAGCAGCATCCAGGGGGAGAATCAGCCCCAGCATTTT
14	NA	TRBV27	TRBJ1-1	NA	CASSSQGSATEAFF	TGTGCCAGCAGTTCCCAGGGTAGTGCCACTGAAGCTTTCTTT
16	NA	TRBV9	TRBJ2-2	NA	CASSAGGGGTTGELFF	TGTGCCAGCAGCGCAGGGGGGGGAGGGACCACCGGGGAGCTGTTTTTT
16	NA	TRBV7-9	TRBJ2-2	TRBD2	CASSQIAGGNTGELFF	TGTGCCAGCAGCCAGATAGCGGGGGGGAACACCGGGGAGCTGTTTTTT
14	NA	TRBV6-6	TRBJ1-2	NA	CASSLTTGAWGYTF	TGTGCCAGCAGCTTAACCACCGGGGCGTGGGGCTACACCTTC
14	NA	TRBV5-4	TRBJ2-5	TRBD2	CASSHRTSGETQYF	TGTGCCAGCAGCCACCGGACTAGTGGGGAGACCCAGTACTTC
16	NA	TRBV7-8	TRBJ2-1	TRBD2	CASSPRAAGGLNEQFF	TGTGCCAGCAGCCCCAGGGCCGCGGGAGGGCTCAATGAGCAGTTCTTC
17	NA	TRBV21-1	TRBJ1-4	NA	CASSKAGGNPTNEKLFF	TGTGCCAGCAGCAAAGCGGGGGGAAACCCCACTAATGAAAAACTGTTTTTT
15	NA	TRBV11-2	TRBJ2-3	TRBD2	CASSVAQGGPDTQYF	TGTGCCAGCAGCGTAGCCCAGGGAGGGCCTGATACGCAGTATTTT
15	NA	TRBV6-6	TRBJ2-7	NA	CASSPTRGISYEQYF	TGTGCCAGCAGTCCCACCCGGGGGATCTCCTACGAGCAGTACTTC
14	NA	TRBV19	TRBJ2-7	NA	CASNPSYGYDEQYF	TGTGCCAGTAACCCTTCTTATGGGTACGACGAGCAGTACTTC
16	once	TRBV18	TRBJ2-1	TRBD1	CASSPTGTGIYNEQFF	TGTGCCAGCTCACCGACCGGGACAGGGATCTACAATGAGCAGTTCTTC
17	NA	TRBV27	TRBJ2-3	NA	CASRWPFGGIDTDTQYF	TGTGCCAGCAGATGGCCGTTCGGGGGAATTGACACAGATACGCAGTATTTT
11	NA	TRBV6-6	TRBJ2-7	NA	CASSPGLEQYF	TGTGCCAGCAGCCCGGGTCTGGAGCAGTACTTC
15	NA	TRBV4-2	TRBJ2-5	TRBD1	CASSAADRGGETQYF	TGTGCCAGCAGCGCCGCCGACAGGGGTGGGGAGACCCAGTACTTC
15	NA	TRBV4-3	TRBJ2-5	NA	CASSQEQRLWETQYF	TGCGCCAGCAGCCAAGAACAACGACTCTGGGAGACCCAGTACTTC
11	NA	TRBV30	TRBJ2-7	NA	CAWSDSYEQYF	TGTGCCTGGAGCGACAGTTACGAGCAGTACTTC
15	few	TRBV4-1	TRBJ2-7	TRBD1	CASSQTVGQIHEQYF	TGCGCCAGCAGCCAGACAGTGGGACAGATCCACGAGCAGTACTTC
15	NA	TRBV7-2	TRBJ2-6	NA	CASSLRETGANVLTF	TGTGCCAGCAGCCTCAGGGAGACCGGGGCCAACGTCCTGACTTTC
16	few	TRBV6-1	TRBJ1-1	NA	CASSEWGVGRNTEAFF	TGTGCCAGCAGTGAGTGGGGGGTCGGTCGAAACACTGAAGCTTTCTTT
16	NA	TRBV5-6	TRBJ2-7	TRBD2	CASSGPGLEVRHEQYF	TGTGCCAGCAGCGGGCCGGGACTAGAGGTACGACACGAGCAGTACTTC
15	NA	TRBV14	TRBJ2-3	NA	CASSPQLGPTDTQYF	TGTGCCAGCAGCCCCCAACTCGGGCCTACAGATACGCAGTATTTT
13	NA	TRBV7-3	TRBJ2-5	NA	CASSLLRGETQYF	TGTGCCAGCAGCTTGCTCAGGGGAGAGACCCAGTACTTC
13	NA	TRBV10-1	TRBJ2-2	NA	CASTSTRTGELFF	TGCGCCAGCACCTCGACTAGGACCGGGGAGCTGTTTTTT
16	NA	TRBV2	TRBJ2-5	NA	CASRGTQRWLAETQYF	TGTGCCAGCAGGGGGACCCAGCGTTGGTTAGCGGAGACCCAGTACTTC
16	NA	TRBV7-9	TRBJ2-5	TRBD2	CASSLGRGGAEETQYF	TGTGCCAGCAGCTTGGGGAGGGGAGGGGCGGAAGAGACCCAGTACTTC
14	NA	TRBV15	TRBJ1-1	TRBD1	CATSSDREMNEAFF	TGTGCCACCAGCTCGGACAGGGAGATGAATGAAGCTTTCTTT
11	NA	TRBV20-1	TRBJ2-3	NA	CSAPLRDTQYF	TGCAGTGCTCCACTTAGGGATACGCAGTATTTT
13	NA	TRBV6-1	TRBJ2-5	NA	CASSGQIQETQYF	TGTGCCAGCTCGGGACAAATACAAGAGACCCAGTACTTC
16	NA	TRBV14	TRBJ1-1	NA	CASSQDRRYRNTEAFF	TGTGCCAGCAGCCAAGATCGTAGGTACCGGAACACTGAAGCTTTCTTT
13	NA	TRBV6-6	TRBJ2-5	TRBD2	CATTLAGGETQYF	TGTGCCACCACACTAGCGGGGGGAGAGACCCAGTACTTC